Listed here is a single T cell receptor (beta chain). Its specificity is not known. These data originate in a study of cytomegalovirus exposure and HLA in healthy donors. General observations from the study: The authors enumerated 150 to 200 TCR beta chains as linked to cytomegalovirus. With high specificity and sensitivity, the classifier reportedly diagnosed cytomegalovirus status. Reportedly, fewer N-insertions than the approximately 700-donor mean appeared in an Asian-associated ancestry cluster in a later analysis. Within a later analysis, the majority of CMV-associated TCR beta chains appeared HLA-restricted.

Germline values: CDR1 SGHNT, CDR2 YYREEE (reference sequence). This CDR3 has 19 residues. V shed 3 bases, J shed 0 bases, and the junction held 13 bases outside the gene matches. The primer mix had 60 Vbeta and 13 Jbeta primers. TCRdb's table, derived via immunoSEQ multiplex PCR, lists solely in-frame clones and lacks some. The data show approximately 61,000 clones, around 75% seen once. This chain joins TRBV5-4 and TRBJ1-5, with 9 nucleotides matching TRBD1. The receptor was isolated from a man aged 45-60 years in good health and CMV-seropositive. Input material: PBMCs. CDR3 coding DNA: TGTGCCAGCAGCTCAAAACAGGGGGCCGTAGGATATAGCAATCAGCCCCAGCATTTT. The encoded protein is CASSSKQGAVGYSNQPQHF.